The 25 T cell receptor beta chains reported below all come from one sample, sequenced in a study of identical twins. TCRdb re-called the 5' RACE reads through MiXCR, storing one row per CDR3 protein. This sample has hundreds of thousands of distinct CDR3 sequences, with roughly 12% found just once. This sample also belongs to another study, concerning yellow fever vaccine responses in identical twins.

The sequenced sample consisted of PBMCs. These receptors were taken from a young woman in good health.

This clonotype has a handful of counts. This rearrangement joins TRBV7-2 to TRBJ2-1; D possibly corresponds to TRBD2 (6 bases). V was clipped by 4 bases and J by 7 bases, with 20 bases between them. The CDR3 runs to 16 residues. Per the germline V gene, CDR1 is SGHTA and CDR2 is FQGNSA. The CDR3 loop is CASSSEGTLGGNEQFF. DNA of the CDR3: TGTGCCAGCAGCTCCGAGGGTACGCTTGGAGGGAATGAGCAGTTCTTC.

This clonotype appeared many times. The chain uses TRBV7-9 and TRBJ1-1; possible D gene TRBD1, 6 bases. The ends were cut back, 3 bases at V and 10 bases at J, with 15 bases in the middle. The CDR3 has 13 residues. CDR1 is SEHNR, CDR2 FQNEAQ, per germline (reference sequence). The CDR3 here is CASSFGTGIGAFF. CDR3 sequence (DNA): TGTGCCAGCAGCTTTGGAACAGGGATCGGAGCTTTCTTT.

The chain couples TRBV20-1 to TRBJ1-5; TRBD1 might be the D (6 bases). V was cut by 2 bases and J by 0 bases, with 14 bases left in between. The V gene's germline CDR1 is DFQATT and CDR2 SNEGSKA (reference sequence). The CDR3 is 16 residues long. The CDR3 DNA follows: TGCAGTGCTAGACGTGGACAGCTTTATAGCAATCAGCCCCAGCATTTT. This translates into CSARRGQLYSNQPQHF.

The chain recombines TRBV6-1 with TRBJ2-1, with 7 positions matching TRBD2. The CDR3 runs 15 residues. CDR1 MNHNS and CDR2 SASEGT come from the germline V gene. The junction had 8 bases not matched to a gene; V was cut back by 5 bases and J by 4 bases. The CDR3 reads CASSPTLAAYNEQFF. In nucleotides, the CDR3 is TGTGCCAGCAGTCCGACCCTAGCGGCATACAATGAGCAGTTCTTC.

This clonotype showed up just a few times. This chain joins TRBV7-6 and TRBJ2-1; maybe TRBD1 (6 bases). Looked up from germline, CDR1 is SGHVS and CDR2 is FNYEAQ. The CDR3 runs 15 residues. The germline V and J ends were trimmed by 0 bases and 6 bases, with 12 bases remaining between them. The CDR3 region has the DNA TGTGCCAGCAGCTTAGCGGGGGCAGGGTCCAATGAGCAGTTCTTC. Translating gives CASSLAGAGSNEQFF.

The chain combines TRBV7-6 with TRBJ2-6; D is unclear. The CDR3 spans 16 residues. In germline, CDR1 is SGHVS, CDR2 FNYEAQ. V dropped 5 bases and J dropped 0 bases, with 11 bases sitting between them. In DNA, the CDR3 is TGTGCCAGCAGCGATCCTCGTGGCTCTGGGGCCAACGTCCTGACTTTC. Protein product: CASSDPRGSGANVLTF.

The CDR3 loop is CASSLGTGLSSYEQYF. CDR3 DNA sequence: TGTGCCAGCAGTTTGGGCACAGGGTTGAGCTCCTACGAGCAGTACTTC. The chain is built from TRBV12-3 or TRBV12-4 and TRBJ2-7; D is perhaps TRBD1 (6 bases). The CDR3 is 16 residues long. V was clipped by 3 bases and J by 0 bases, with 15 bases between them.

This clonotype was picked up many times. V and J are TRBV10-3 and TRBJ2-1, with D possibly TRBD2 on 5 matching bases. Germline values: CDR1 ENHRY, CDR2 SYGVKD. The CDR3 runs 16 residues. Trimming took off 0 bases at V and 3 bases at J, with 12 bases between the two ends. CDR3 amino acids: CAISESSGLIYNEQFF. The CDR3 DNA reads TGTGCCATCAGTGAGTCTTCAGGACTTATCTACAATGAGCAGTTCTTC.

The chain employs TRBV7-2 and TRBJ2-2; 7 positions agree with TRBD1. The CDR3 totals 16 residues. The germline V gene encodes CDR1 SGHTA and CDR2 FQGNSA. J gave up 3 bases and V 3 bases, and 7 bases lay outside the gene matches. CDR3 amino acids: CASSFLQGSYTGELFF. CDR3 sequence (DNA): TGTGCCAGCAGCTTCCTACAGGGGTCGTACACCGGGGAGCTGTTTTTT.

This clonotype was seen only a few times. This chain joins TRBV3-1 and TRBJ2-7; maybe TRBD1 (5 bases). The V end lost 1 base, the J end lost 1 base, and 8 bases lay between the germline ends. The CDR3 length is 14 residues. The germline V gene has CDR1 LGHDT and CDR2 YNNKEL (reference sequence). This CDR3 reads CASSQVDTSYEQYF. DNA for the CDR3: TGTGCCAGCAGCCAAGTGGACACTTCCTACGAGCAGTACTTC.

This clonotype was detected a few times. This CDR3 is CATSDFGLDRVHTGELFF. The CDR3 nucleotides read TGTGCCACCAGTGATTTTGGGCTGGACAGGGTCCACACCGGGGAGCTGTTTTTT. The V and J genes are TRBV24-1 and TRBJ2-2; 8 bases fit TRBD1. Germline V gene data show CDR1 as KGHDR and CDR2 as SFDVKD. After removal of 1 base from V and 3 bases from J, the junction contained 9 bases not matched to a gene. The CDR3 runs to 18 residues.

In this sample, this clonotype turned up many times. The rearrangement uses TRBV20-1 and TRBJ2-2; 7 positions match TRBD1. Germline-derived CDR1 and CDR2 are DFQATT and SNEGSKA (reference sequence). This CDR3 spans 15 amino acids. Trimming at V came to 2 bases and at J to 7 bases, leaving 10 bases not matched to a gene. The CDR3: CSARPPARGYGELFF. CDR3 bases: TGCAGTGCTAGACCGCCCGCCAGGGGGTACGGGGAGCTGTTTTTT.

The chain carries TRBV4-1 and TRBJ1-1; D is ambiguous. The CDR3 consists of 14 residues. In germline, CDR1 is MGHRA, CDR2 YSYEKL. Trimming pared 3 bases from V and 1 base from J, leaving 9 bases between. For the CDR3, the DNA is TGCGCCAGCAGCCATTACACAGCGAACACTGAAGCTTTCTTT. Translation gives CASSHYTANTEAFF.

Many counts were recorded for this clonotype. V and J are TRBV29-1 and TRBJ2-1; D possibly corresponds to TRBD1 (5 bases). Germline CDR1 reads SQVTM; CDR2 reads ANQGSEA. V lost 2 bases, J lost 7 bases, and 12 bases lay in between. There are 13 residues in the CDR3. This CDR3 is CSVESTGLNEQFF. CDR3 bases: TGCAGCGTTGAAAGCACAGGTCTAAATGAGCAGTTCTTC.

This clonotype appeared a few times. The chain couples TRBV29-1 to TRBJ2-5; D possibly corresponds to TRBD2 (6 bases). The CDR3 totals 13 residues. Germline V gene lookup returns CDR1 SQVTM and CDR2 ANQGSEA. V dropped 2 bases and J dropped 5 bases, with 12 bases sitting between them. The CDR3 DNA reads as TGCAGCGTTGAATCGGAGGGATGGGAGACCCAGTACTTC. This gives the protein CSVESEGWETQYF.

The sample holds a few counts of this clonotype. The chain links TRBV29-1 to TRBJ2-3; D is ambiguous. The CDR3 extends over 14 amino acids. Deletions cut 4 bases from V and 1 base from J, with 12 bases between. Germline V CDR1 and CDR2: SQVTM, ANQGSEA. Here the CDR3 reads CSVVGISRTDTQYF. DNA of the CDR3: TGCAGCGTTGTTGGGATTTCACGCACAGATACGCAGTATTTT.

The V and J genes are TRBV12-3 or TRBV12-4 and TRBJ1-2; no reliable D call. This CDR3 region has 14 residues. V lost 10 bases, J lost 5 bases, and 20 bases lay in between. The CDR3 region has the DNA TGTGCCACCTCCGACGGAGGTCGGGGTTATGGCTACACCTTC. The encoded protein is CATSDGGRGYGYTF.

This clonotype has ten or more counts. The V gene is TRBV10-3, the J gene TRBJ1-1, with 7 positions matching TRBD1. V shed 3 bases and J 5 bases; nucleotides not matched to a gene: 6. Per germline, CDR1 ENHRY and CDR2 SYGVKD. The CDR3 is 14 residues long. In nucleotides, the CDR3 is TGTGCCATCAGTGAAACAGGGGATAAGACTGAAGCTTTCTTT. Protein: CAISETGDKTEAFF.

This clonotype appeared a few times. The V gene is TRBV3-1, the J gene TRBJ1-1; TRBD1 might be the D (5 bases). Germline CDR1 and CDR2: LGHDT and YNNKEL (reference sequence). The CDR3 sequence is 14 residues long. V dropped 2 bases and J dropped 4 bases, with 11 bases sitting between them. CDR3 loop: CASSQLGVGTEAFF. In DNA, the CDR3 is TGTGCCAGCAGCCAATTGGGGGTCGGCACTGAAGCTTTCTTT.

This clonotype was seen a few times. The chain employs TRBV24-1 and TRBJ2-3, with 13 bases identical to TRBD2. CDR1 KGHDR and CDR2 SFDVKD come from the germline V gene. V was pared by 4 bases and J by 4 bases, with 7 bases of the junction left unmatched. The CDR3 totals 17 residues. CDR3 amino acids: CATSDPRLAGGADTQYF. CDR3 in DNA: TGTGCCACCAGTGACCCCCGACTAGCGGGAGGCGCAGATACGCAGTATTTT.

This clonotype was detected only a few times. Here the CDR3 reads CASSSPTGWGTEAFF. DNA of the CDR3: TGTGCCAGCAGCTCTCCGACAGGTTGGGGCACTGAAGCTTTCTTT. This rearrangement joins TRBV28 to TRBJ1-1, with D possibly TRBD1 on 6 matching bases. From germline, CDR1 is MDHEN and CDR2 SYDVKM. This CDR3 has 15 amino acids. Trimming took 6 bases from V and 4 from J, leaving 18 bases between them.

This clonotype came up once. This chain joins TRBV2 and TRBJ2-5; perhaps TRBD1 as D (6 bases). V was shortened by 6 bases and J by 5 bases, with 22 bases between the two germline ends. The CDR3 consists of 16 residues. Germline V gives CDR1 SNHLY, CDR2 FYNNEI. DNA of the CDR3: TGTGCCAGCAGCGGGACATTCCACCGAAGCAGCGAGACCCAGTACTTC. Protein product: CASSGTFHRSSETQYF.

The chain combines TRBV2 with TRBJ2-7; weak D call: TRBD1 (5 bases). The CDR3 contains 16 residues. V lost 6 bases, J lost 3 bases, and 21 bases lay in between. Germline V lookup: CDR1 SNHLY, CDR2 FYNNEI. CDR3 sequence: CASRRPGQEKRYEQYF. In DNA, the CDR3 is TGTGCCAGCAGGAGGCCAGGGCAAGAAAAACGCTACGAGCAGTACTTC. Full variable domain (rest looked up from reference TRBV2 and TRBJ2-7): EPEVTQTPSHQVTQMGQEVILRCVPISNHLYFYWYRQILGQKVEFLVSFYNNEISEKSEIFDDQFSVERPDGSNFTLKIRSTKLEDSAMYFCASRRPGQEKRYEQYFGPGTRLTVT.

This clonotype was seen a handful of times. The chain uses TRBV6-2 or TRBV6-3 and TRBJ2-4; the match to TRBD1 covers 7 bases. The CDR3 is 18 residues long. Germline V gene sequence: CDR1 MNHEY, CDR2 SVGEGT. V trimming: 5 bases; J trimming: 0 bases; junction bases outside the gene matches: 13. Here the CDR3 DNA reads TGTGCCAGCAGTAACCGACAGGGAACAGGCCTAGCCAAAAACATTCAGTACTTC. Amino acid sequence: CASSNRQGTGLAKNIQYF.

The chain recombines TRBV20-1 with TRBJ2-1, with a possible D match to TRBD2 (6 bases). CDR1 and CDR2 (germline): DFQATT, SNEGSKA (reference sequence). V was pared by 0 bases and J by 0 bases, with 24 bases between. The CDR3 runs to 20 residues. The CDR3 here is CSARDQILVTGVSSYNEQFF. CDR3 coding DNA: TGCAGTGCTAGAGATCAAATTCTAGTAACGGGAGTTAGCTCCTACAATGAGCAGTTCTTC.